These 18 T cell receptor beta chains came from one sample sequenced in a study of OX40 agonist ivuxolimab in advanced cancers. Sequencing used immunoSEQ multiplex PCR; TCRdb keeps in-frame clones, though not all of them. This table has tens of thousands of clones, about 91% appearing once. The material was CD4+ or CD8+ T cells sorted from blood, obtained in a trial of the OX40 agonist ivuxolimab. Receptor source: an adult with an advanced solid tumor such as melanoma, head and neck, liver or kidney cancer.

The chain has TRBV7-9 and TRBJ2-2; 8 bases map to TRBD2. The CDR3 runs 17 residues. V shed 1 base, J shed 4 bases, and the junction held 8 bases outside the gene matches. The germline V gene has CDR1 SEHNR and CDR2 FQNEAQ (reference sequence). In nucleotides, the CDR3 is TGTGCCAGCAGCTTAGGCGGGACTAGTCTTATCACCGGGGAGCTGTTTTTT. It codes for CASSLGGTSLITGELFF.

The CDR3 reads CASSLVSGTLHF. The CDR3 DNA sequence: TGTGCCAGCAGCTTGGTCTCTGGGACCCTCCACTTT. V is TRBV5-4 and J is TRBJ1-6; D unclear. CDR3 length: 12 amino acids. V lost 0 bases to trimming and J lost 14 bases, with 9 bases between them. The germline V gene encodes CDR1 SGHNT and CDR2 YYREEE (reference sequence).

This chain connects TRBV7-9 to TRBJ2-3; 7 bases map to TRBD2. There are 14 residues in the CDR3. Per the germline V gene, CDR1 is SEHNR and CDR2 is FQNEAQ (reference sequence). V lost 7 bases to trimming and J lost 4 bases; unmatched junction nucleotides: 8. CDR3 sequence: CASIERDLSDTQYF. The DNA of the CDR3 is TGTGCCAGCATTGAGCGGGACCTGTCAGATACGCAGTATTTT.

The V call is TRBV4-1, the J call TRBJ1-5; D gene unclear. Per the germline V gene, CDR1 is MGHRA and CDR2 is YSYEKL. V was pared by 2 bases and J by 5 bases, with 13 bases between. The CDR3 loop spans 15 amino acids. CDR3 in amino acids: CASSQPGVRDQPQHF. The CDR3 DNA follows: TGCGCCAGCAGCCAACCGGGAGTCCGCGATCAGCCCCAGCATTTT.

This rearrangement joins TRBV28 to TRBJ1-5; 9 bases agree with TRBD1. The CDR3 runs to 16 residues. Per the germline V gene, CDR1 is MDHEN and CDR2 is SYDVKM. Trimming removed 6 bases from V and 3 bases from J; junction bases left unmatched: 9. CDR3 region: CASRGLGQGINQPQHF. CDR3 nucleotide sequence: TGTGCCAGCAGGGGACTGGGACAGGGTATCAATCAGCCCCAGCATTTT. The full variable domain, rest sourced from reference TRBV28 and TRBJ1-5, is DVKVTQSSRYLVKRTGEKVFLECVQDMDHENMFWYRQDPGLGLRLIYFSYDVKMKEKGDIPEGYSVSREKKERFSLILESASTNQTSMYLCASRGLGQGINQPQHFGDGTRLSIL.

CDR3 sequence (DNA): TGTGCCAGCAGCTTATGGCAGCGAGCTAACTACGAGCAGTACTTC. Its protein is CASSLWQRANYEQYF. The rearrangement links TRBV11-2 to TRBJ2-7; D gene ambiguous. The CDR3 loop spans 15 amino acids. With 2 bases removed from V and 3 bases from J, the gap between germline ends came to 14 bases. Germline values: CDR1 SGHAT, CDR2 FQNNGV.

This chain links TRBV18 with TRBJ1-1, with a possible D match to TRBD1 (5 bases). Trimming took 5 bases from V and 2 from J, leaving 9 bases between them. Per the germline V gene, CDR1 is KGHSH and CDR2 is LQKENI. This CDR3 comprises 13 residues. The DNA for the CDR3 is TGTGCCAGCTCAGCCGACAGTAACACTGAAGCTTTCTTT. This gives the protein CASSADSNTEAFF.

This clone was counted a single time. This chain links TRBV19 with TRBJ2-3, with 7 bases matching TRBD1. Germline-derived CDR1 and CDR2 are LNHDA and SQIVND (reference sequence). This CDR3 comprises 14 residues. The J segment lost 0 bases and the V segment lost 7 bases, leaving 4 bases of the junction unmatched. CDR3 DNA: TGTGCCAGTAATCCAGGGGGAAGCACAGATACGCAGTATTTT. It codes for CASNPGGSTDTQYF.

This clone was detected only once. V is TRBV19 and J is TRBJ1-5; 8 positions match TRBD1. There are 13 residues in the CDR3. The J segment lost 5 bases and the V segment lost 11 bases, leaving 8 bases of the junction unmatched. CDR1 is LNHDA, CDR2 SQIVND, per germline (reference sequence). The CDR3 region has the DNA TGTGCCTCCGCAGGGGGCTTCGATCAGCCCCAGCATTTT. It translates to CASAGGFDQPQHF.

The chain joins TRBV5-3 to TRBJ2-3; 11 positions match TRBD2. TRBV5-3 is filed as an ORF, its function uncertain. CDR3 length: 16 amino acids. Losses at the gene ends were 3 bases for V and 2 bases for J; bases not matched to a gene: 5. DNA for the CDR3: TGTGCCAGAAGCTCTAGCGGGGGGCCAGACACAGATACGCAGTATTTT. Translating gives CARSSSGGPDTDTQYF.

This clone came up a few times. The genes are TRBV19 and TRBJ2-7; 8 nucleotides match TRBD1. CDR3 size: 13 residues. Trimming cost V 4 bases and J 5 bases; bases outside gene matches: 4. CDR1 and CDR2 (germline): LNHDA, SQIVND (reference sequence). CDR3 loop: CASSKPTGDEQYF. CDR3 DNA: TGTGCCAGTAGTAAACCGACAGGGGACGAGCAGTACTTC.

The chain combines TRBV18 with TRBJ2-7; D might be TRBD1 or TRBD2, each matching 5 bases. The CDR3 is 12 residues long. V was clipped by 2 bases and J by 5 bases, with 7 bases between them. The germline CDR1 and CDR2 sequences are KGHSH and LQKENI. The CDR3: CASSPEGHEQYF. Here the CDR3 DNA reads TGTGCCAGCTCACCAGAGGGGCACGAGCAGTACTTC.

This rearrangement joins TRBV5-4 to TRBJ1-1; no clear D gene. Germline V CDR1 and CDR2: SGHNT, YYREEE (reference sequence). V dropped 0 bases and J dropped 5 bases, with 14 bases sitting between them. This CDR3 contains 15 residues. CDR3 sequence reads: CASSLAIPPGTEAFF. The CDR3, as DNA: TGTGCCAGCAGCTTGGCCATCCCACCGGGGACTGAAGCTTTCTTT. Full variable domain (missing parts from reference TRBV5-4 and TRBJ1-1): ETGVTQSPTHLIKTRGQQVTLRCSSQSGHNTVSWYQQALGQGPQFIFQYYREEENGRGNFPPRFSGLQFPNYSSELNVNALELDDSALYLCASSLAIPPGTEAFFGQGTRLTVV.

This clone was observed a single time. V gene TRBV15 combines with J gene TRBJ1-3; tentative D call: TRBD1 (5 bases). V lost 7 bases and J 3 bases, leaving 16 bases between the germline ends. Germline CDR1 is LNHNV and CDR2 is YYDKDF (reference sequence). The CDR3 contains 15 residues. CDR3 protein: CATTPGRFGGNTIYF. For the CDR3, the DNA is TGTGCCACCACCCCGGGGCGGTTTGGTGGAAACACCATATATTTT.

This sequence joins TRBV6-1 and TRBJ1-1, with 7 nucleotides matching TRBD1. The CDR3 length is 15 residues. The germline gives CDR1 MNHNS, CDR2 SASEGT. The trim removed 4 bases at V and 6 bases at J, leaving 11 bases unmatched. The CDR3 reads CASSVDRVVNSEAFF. In DNA, the CDR3 is TGTGCCAGCAGTGTCGACAGGGTGGTTAACTCTGAAGCTTTCTTT.

This clone was seen a handful of times. The J gene is TRBJ2-1, the V gene TRBV6-5; 9 bases match TRBD2. V was pared by 2 bases and J by 8 bases, with 7 bases of the junction left unmatched. Germline V gives CDR1 MNHEY, CDR2 SVGAGI. The CDR3 is 15 amino acids. The CDR3 bases are TGTGCCAGCAGTTACGAGGCGGGAGGGCCCTATGAGCAGTTCTTC. Its protein product is CASSYEAGGPYEQFF.

This clone was found a few times. The J gene is TRBJ1-6, the V gene TRBV7-3; 7 nucleotides align to TRBD1. V trimming: 3 bases; J trimming: 9 bases; junction bases outside the gene matches: 8. This CDR3 region has 15 residues. Per germline, CDR1 SGHTA and CDR2 FQGTGA. CDR3 region: CASSFRQGGLSPLHF. The CDR3 coding sequence is TGTGCCAGCAGCTTCCGACAGGGAGGGCTTTCACCCCTCCACTTT.

The chain links TRBV18 to TRBJ2-2, with unresolved D. Trimming took 0 bases from V and 8 from J, leaving 10 bases between them. Looked up from germline, CDR1 is KGHSH and CDR2 is LQKENI. The CDR3 totals 14 residues. For the CDR3, the DNA is TGTGCCAGCTCACCACCGGCCTCGACTGGGGAGCTGTTTTTT. Its protein product is CASSPPASTGELFF.